This T cell receptor beta chain was sequenced during a study of blood T cell repertoires in COVID-19 (TCRdb year 2020). Broadly, across the study: Samples covering the acute and convalescent phases of COVID-19 were provided by collaborators in the United States, Italy and Spain. HLA class I and class II types, where available, came from metadata supplied by the sample provider rather than from assay-based typing. Samples were obtained from the ongoing ImmuneRACE study (first 160 participants) and from approximately 1,200 subjects provided by 6 global collaborators. The repertoires were released in a freely available public database meant as a resource for research on the immune response to SARS-CoV-2. Nearly every sample came with metadata listing a de-identified subject ID, COVID-19 status, age in years and sex. The prospective study material was composed of cDNA or gDNA derived from T cells, B-cell-depleted T cells, or PBMCs. Subjects who had been exposed to COVID-19, were actively infected with it, or had recovered from it provided the deeply sampled blood TCRbeta repertoires that made up the dataset.

Spanning cysteine to phenylalanine, the CDR3 consists of 14 amino acids. Kept here is only the CDR3 DNA, which spans 42 bases and is read in frame from base 1. According to the germline V gene, CDR1 reads WSHSY and CDR2 reads SAAADI. Trimming leaves V shorter by 9 bases and J shorter by 2 bases, with the junction holding 8 bases beyond the gene matches. Worth noting for this clone: Its specific antigen is unknown. There are no base qualities to consult, and no much larger clone falls within one base.

Broad study findings and their caveats: The amount of clinical and demographic metadata varied by source and participant and was provided uncurated.

TCRbeta CDR3 regions were amplified from genomic DNA using the immunoSEQ Assay, a bias-controlled multiplex PCR. Per the authors' processing: The number of nucleated cells in each sample was estimated by amplification of reference gene primers within the assay. To quantify the absolute abundance of each unique TCRbeta CDR3 rearrangement, sequence reads were collapsed and filtered. For each sample, productive Simpson clonality was calculated by taking the square root of Simpson's diversity index across productive rearrangements. The clones in this table, taken by TCRdb from immuneACCESS, are in-frame only. Not every clone is retained; where verified, under half of the shortfall comes from an unresolved V gene, and the cause of the rest is unknown. Clone size and the V and J calls come from that table; the DNA yielded D and trimming. Present in this sample are 150,000 to 200,000 clones, 90% of which were seen just once. The ten largest clonotypes hold 15% to 20% of the sample.

The collaborating institutions used their own protocols to collect whole blood in K2EDTA tubes. For TCRbeta analysis, collaborators shipped samples in one of three forms: frozen whole blood, isolated PBMCs, or DNA extracted from either of those sample types. The TCR sequence derives from a man in his sixties with active or convalescent COVID-19. The sample consisted of peripheral blood. Rearrangement joined TRBV10-2 to TRBJ2-7; 9 of the junction bases match TRBD2. DNA sequence: TGCGCCAGTAGAAAACTAGCGGGTCCCTACGAGCAGTACTTC. This gives the protein CASRKLAGPYEQYF.